This T cell receptor (beta chain) was identified in a study of T cells in Graves' hyperthyroidism and ophthalmopathy. Authors of the study amplified TCR beta CDR3 regions from RNA transcripts. Initially, a first-round RT-PCR of the TCR CDR3 employed the HTBI primer set. TCRdb passed the multiplex PCR reads through MiXCR, listing each CDR3 protein once. The sample includes about 640,000 distinct CDR3 sequences, roughly 15% of them seen just once. Diagnoses used clinical symptoms, serum thyroxine and TRAb, thyroid ultrasound and orbital computed tomography. Isolation of PBMCs was performed on around 9.3 ml fresh peripheral blood. This clonotype was detected once. V lost 3 bases and J 0 bases, leaving 12 bases between the germline ends. CDR3 size: 15 residues. From germline, CDR1 is KGHSH and CDR2 LQKENI.

Specimen: blood. This clonotype originated in a woman aged 50 to 60 with Graves' ophthalmopathy. The J gene is TRBJ2-7, the V gene TRBV18; the D is unclear. In DNA, the CDR3 is TGTGCCAGCTCACCCTTTCTGGGCAGCTCCTACGAGCAGTACTTC. This translates into CASSPFLGSSYEQYF.